Sequencing of this T cell receptor beta chain was carried out in a study of CD8+CD57+ T cells in acquired aplastic anemia. Study-wide context: Healthy CD8+ samples averaged roughly 9.9 million reads.

Study-wide results and caveats: Comparison of patients with controls identified roughly 27 shared CD8+ CDR3 sequences.

Details on this clonotype: Its matching antigen is unknown. This may be a read error: a much more frequent sequence differs by one nucleotide.

The V end lost 8 bases, the J end lost 2 bases, and 12 bases lay between the germline ends. Germline V gene lookup returns CDR1 MRHNA and CDR2 SNTAGT. The CDR3 is 13 amino acids. Template material for TCR beta VDJ and CDR3 profiling consisted of genomic DNA. Each CDR3 protein is one row after TCRdb ran MiXCR on the reads. Here the sample spans hundreds of thousands of distinct CDR3 sequences, about two thirds being singletons. The V and J genes are TRBV6-4 and TRBJ1-1, with D unresolved. Material: sorted CD4+, CD8+, or CD8+CD57+ T cells (not recorded which) from PBMCs. This TCR was recovered from a human donor in good health, serving as a control. The CDR3 here is CASRYSINTEAFF. For the CDR3, the DNA is TGTGCCAGCCGTTACTCTATTAACACTGAAGCTTTCTTT.